This TCR beta chain originates from a study of blood T cell repertoires in COVID-19. Per the original data handling: For nucleated cells, counts were estimated from reference gene primer amplification. Only in-frame clones appear in the TCRdb table, and some are missing; sequencing was by immunoSEQ multiplex PCR. The V and J calls and clone size were taken over from that table, and D and trimming were inferred from the DNA. The sample lists 200,000 to 250,000 clones; more than 75% were seen once. The CDR3 spans 14 residues. Germline V lookup: CDR1 LNHDA, CDR2 SQIVND (reference sequence). The ends lost 7 bases at V and 1 base at J; junction bases unmatched: 2.

The specimen was PBMCs or T cells enriched from blood (not recorded which). The V and J genes are TRBV19 and TRBJ2-2; TRBD1 matches 8 bases. The TCR originated in a man aged 30-40 years with acute COVID-19. This CDR3 is CASTGQGNTGELFF. CDR3 nucleotide sequence: TGTGCCAGTACTGGACAGGGGAACACCGGGGAGCTGTTTTTT. The entire variable domain, with the rest obtained from reference TRBV19 and TRBJ2-2, is as follows: DGGITQSPKYLFRKEGQNVTLSCEQNLNHDAMYWYRQDPGQGLRLIYYSQIVNDFQKGDIAEGYSVSREKKESFPLTVTSAQKNPTAFYLCASTGQGNTGELFFGEGSRLTVL.